This TCR beta chain was found in a study of blood T cell repertoires in COVID-19. Background on the study: The samples span acute and convalescent COVID-19 from the United States, Italy and Spain.

The CDR3 length is 15 residues. CDR1 is SGDLS and CDR2 is YYNGEE in the germline V gene. V shed 0 bases and J 7 bases; nucleotides not matched to a gene: 5. Assignment of participants to cohorts was predicated upon participant-reported clinical history. Source study methods: Amplification of reference gene primers was used by the study to estimate nucleated cell counts. Some clones are missing from TCRdb's copy, which holds only in-frame ones; the method was immunoSEQ multiplex PCR. The V and J calls and clone size are taken from that table; D and trimming were inferred from the DNA. Altogether about 320,000 clones are present, around 85% being singletons, with the ten largest covering under 2%.

The receptor was derived from a woman under 40 who had been exposed to COVID-19. The chain has TRBV9 and TRBJ1-4; TRBD1 matches at 8 bases. Sequenced sample: PBMCs or T cells enriched from blood (not recorded which). CDR3 sequence reads: CASSVEGTGTEKLFF. DNA for the CDR3: TGTGCCAGCAGCGTAGAGGGGACAGGAACTGAAAAACTGTTTTTT.